One and the same sample provided the 18 T cell receptor beta chains below, sequenced in a study of blood T cell repertoires in COVID-19. Clones were sequenced by immunoSEQ multiplex PCR, and TCRdb holds only the in-frame ones, with some missing. There are under 300,000 clones in the sample; over 80% occur only once, and less than 6.5% lies in the top ten. Sample: peripheral blood. Every receptor here comes from a human donor in a cohort sampled during active COVID-19.

V and J are TRBV30 and TRBJ2-5, with unresolved D. The V gene lost 1 base and the J gene lost 1 base, with 4 bases spanning the gap. The CDR3 sequence is 12 residues long. Germline CDR1 GTSNPN, CDR2 SVGIG (reference sequence). CDR3 coding DNA: TGTGCCTGGAGTGCTAGCCAAGAGACCCAGTACTTC. The encoded protein is CAWSASQETQYF.

The rearrangement links TRBV27 to TRBJ2-5; possibly TRBD2 for D (6 bases). Trimming shortened V by 3 bases and J by 5 bases, and 13 bases separated the two germline ends. CDR3 length: 14 residues. CDR1 and CDR2 from the germline V gene are MNHEY and SMNVEV (reference sequence). CDR3 sequence: CASSLRGATETQYF. The CDR3 coding sequence is TGTGCCAGCAGTTTGCGGGGAGCTACGGAGACCCAGTACTTC.

The chain uses TRBV10-3 and TRBJ2-7; D remains ambiguous. Germline loops: CDR1 ENHRY, CDR2 SYGVKD. Deletions cut 6 bases from V and 4 bases from J, with 7 bases between. The CDR3 runs to 11 residues. The CDR3 DNA reads as TGTGCCATCAGCCAGGAATACGAGCAGTACTTC. Translation: CAISQEYEQYF.

The V gene is TRBV7-3, the J gene TRBJ1-1; TRBD1 matches 8 bases. Germline trimming cut 5 bases from V and 6 bases from J; bases unmatched to any gene: 8. This CDR3 comprises 14 residues. Germline CDR1 reads SGHTA; CDR2 reads FQGTGA. CDR3 loop: CASSETGQGPEAFF. The CDR3 DNA sequence: TGTGCCAGCAGCGAAACCGGACAGGGCCCTGAAGCTTTCTTT.

This chain uses TRBV5-1 with TRBJ2-7, with D uncertain. The CDR3 spans 13 residues. Trimming pared 1 base from V and 1 base from J, leaving 6 bases between. Germline lookup yields CDR1 SGHRS and CDR2 YFSETQ. The CDR3 protein is CASSLRLSYEQYF. The CDR3 DNA follows: TGCGCCAGCAGCTTGAGACTTTCCTACGAGCAGTACTTC.

This rearrangement joins TRBV10-1 to TRBJ2-2; 7 nucleotides agree with TRBD1. CDR1 WNHNN and CDR2 SYGVQD come from the germline V gene (reference sequence). CDR3 length equals 17 residues. Trimming at V came to 2 bases and at J to 2 bases, leaving 8 bases not matched to a gene. CDR3 region: CASSENRGTANTGELFF. As DNA, the CDR3 is TGCGCCAGCAGTGAGAATCGTGGGACAGCTAACACCGGGGAGCTGTTTTTT.

The V gene is TRBV4-2, the J gene TRBJ1-2, with TRBD1 identical over 7 bases. The CDR3 is 15 amino acids. V shed 0 bases, J shed 4 bases, and the junction held 5 bases outside the gene matches. Germline V CDR1 and CDR2: LGHNA, YNFKEQ. CDR3 nucleotides: TGTGCCAGCAGCCAAGATAAGGGGGCGATCTATGGCTACACCTTC. It codes for CASSQDKGAIYGYTF.

About this clone itself: This same CDR3 is encoded by further DNA sequences in the sample. The genes are TRBV5-1 and TRBJ1-5; 7 bases line up with TRBD1. V trimming: 4 bases; J trimming: 4 bases; junction bases outside the gene matches: 5. The CDR3 extends over 14 amino acids. CDR1 is SGHRS, CDR2 YFSETQ, per germline. This CDR3 is CASSPGTANQPQHF. CDR3 DNA: TGCGCCAGCAGCCCGGGGACAGCGAATCAGCCCCAGCATTTT.

This clone came up a few times. This rearrangement joins TRBV2 to TRBJ2-7, with 10 positions matching TRBD2. Germline loops: CDR1 SNHLY, CDR2 FYNNEI. V gave up 4 bases and J gave up 1 base; unmatched junction bases: 7. This CDR3 is 16 amino acids long. The CDR3 here is CASSGRLAGVSYEQYF. The CDR3 DNA follows: TGTGCCAGCAGTGGGAGACTAGCGGGCGTATCCTACGAGCAGTACTTC.

This clone was seen a few times. The V gene is TRBV13, the J gene TRBJ2-2, with TRBD2 identical over 10 bases. V was pared by 5 bases and J by 9 bases, with 9 bases of the junction left unmatched. This CDR3 is built from 15 residues. Germline V gene data show CDR1 as PRHDT and CDR2 as FYEKMQ (reference sequence). This CDR3 is CASSTQLAGSRELFF. The CDR3 nucleotides are TGTGCCAGCAGCACACAACTAGCGGGGTCCCGGGAGCTGTTTTTT. The full variable domain, with the rest looked up from reference TRBV13 and TRBJ2-2, is AAGVIQSPRHLIKEKRETATLKCYPIPRHDTVYWYQQGPGQDPQFLISFYEKMQSDKGSIPDRFSAQQFSDYHSELNMSSLELGDSALYFCASSTQLAGSRELFFGEGSRLTVL.

The rearrangement joins TRBV10-3 to TRBJ2-5; D not certain. Trimming removed 7 bases from V and 5 bases from J, with 11 bases in between. CDR1 is ENHRY, CDR2 SYGVKD, per germline. The CDR3 spans 12 residues. The CDR3 region has the DNA TGTGCCATCAATGACGGGTCGGAGACCCAGTACTTC. Residues: CAINDGSETQYF.

The chain couples TRBV3-1 (or the pseudogene TRBV3-2) to TRBJ2-7, with 8 bases fitting TRBD2. Germline lookup yields CDR1 LGHDT and CDR2 YNNKEL (reference sequence). Trimming cost V 2 bases and J 4 bases; bases outside gene matches: 7. The CDR3 is 15 residues long. CDR3 DNA sequence: TGTGCCAGCAGCCAATTTGTGACTAGCGAGTACGAGCAGTACTTC. It specifies CASSQFVTSEYEQYF.

The chain recombines TRBV27 with TRBJ2-1, with 11 bases fitting TRBD2. The length of the CDR3 is 19 residues. CDR1 MNHEY and CDR2 SMNVEV come from the germline V gene (reference sequence). The V and J ends lost 2 bases and 0 bases, in that order; junction bases with no gene match: 9. CDR3: CASSLDGTSGIGSYNEQFF. CDR3 sequence (DNA): TGTGCCAGCAGTTTAGATGGGACTAGCGGCATCGGCTCCTACAATGAGCAGTTCTTC.

The chain carries TRBV5-1 and TRBJ2-7; tentatively, D is TRBD2 (5 bases). The CDR3 covers 15 residues. Germline V gene data show CDR1 as SGHRS and CDR2 as YFSETQ. The V gene lost 4 bases and the J gene lost 4 bases, with 18 bases spanning the gap. The CDR3 loop is CASSPPDTRRYEQYF. As DNA, the CDR3 is TGCGCCAGCAGCCCCCCGGATACAAGGAGGTACGAGCAGTACTTC.

This chain links TRBV21-1 with TRBJ2-7; TRBD1, the table's D call, was not compared with the DNA. TRBV21-1 is a known pseudogene. The CDR3 is 16 amino acids. The CDR3 DNA reads TGTGCCAGCAGCAAGCGGTGGGTCGGCGGACACTACGAGCAGTACTTC. This encodes CASSKRWVGGHYEQYF.

This clone is a singleton in its sample. The genes are TRBV9 and TRBJ2-1, with 12 bases that match TRBD2. V was clipped by 0 bases and J by 8 bases; unmatched bases: 3. The CDR3 extends over 15 amino acids. Germline CDR1 is SGDLS and CDR2 is YYNGEE. CDR3 sequence: CASSVASGGGDEQFF. CDR3 DNA: TGTGCCAGCAGCGTAGCTAGCGGGGGGGGTGATGAGCAGTTCTTC.

The chain combines TRBV15 with TRBJ1-1, with a tentative D call TRBD1 (5 bases). Germline V lookup: CDR1 LNHNV, CDR2 YYDKDF (reference sequence). The CDR3 consists of 17 residues. V was clipped by 1 base and J by 1 base, with 16 bases between them. For the CDR3, the DNA is TGTGCCACCAGCAGAGGCAGGGAGGGAGGCCGGAACACTGAAGCTTTCTTT. It codes for CATSRGREGGRNTEAFF.

The genes are TRBV7-9 and TRBJ1-4; 7 bases match TRBD1. The germline V gene encodes CDR1 SEHNR and CDR2 FQNEAQ (reference sequence). The CDR3 totals 13 residues. V lost 2 bases, J lost 8 bases, and 2 bases stayed unmatched. The CDR3 DNA reads TGTGCCAGCAGCTTAACAGGGGTAGAAAAACTGTTTTTT. Translating it yields CASSLTGVEKLFF. Filled out from reference TRBV7-9 and TRBJ1-4, the complete variable domain reads DTGVSQNPRHKITKRGQNVTFRCDPISEHNRLYWYRQTLGQGPEFLTYFQNEAQLEKSRLLSDRFSAERPKGSFSTLEIQRTEQGDSAMYLCASSLTGVEKLFFGSGTQLSVL.